This record concerns one T cell receptor beta chain sequence. As yet, its antigen is unknown. The germline gives CDR1 KGHSH, CDR2 LQKENI. The V segment lost 6 bases and the J segment 6 bases; nucleotides outside the gene matches: 12. The CDR3 runs to 18 residues. The data were obtained in a study of cytomegalovirus exposure and HLA in healthy donors. Points from the study as a whole: Later genetic work tied a missense DCLRE1C variant to beta-chain V and J trimming. Sequencing artifact likely explains a cluster of highly shared sequence variants.

13 Jbeta primers and 60 Vbeta primers were used for the PCR. Here immunoSEQ multiplex PCR was the method, and the copy in TCRdb shows in-frame clones only, minus some. The ten most abundant clones cover 3% to 4.5% of a sample with around 78,000 clones. This chain links TRBV18 with TRBJ2-1, with TRBD2 matching 15 bases. The material sequenced was PBMCs. The sequence was obtained from a man between 18 and 35 years old in good health and CMV-seropositive. The CDR3 spells CASSLWTSGRDNTNEQFF. CDR3 DNA sequence: TGTGCCAGCTCCCTATGGACTAGCGGGAGGGATAATACCAATGAGCAGTTCTTC.